The 8 T cell receptor beta chains in this list originate from one sample, sequenced in a study of shared clonotypes between healthy human individuals. Naive CD8 cells lacked CD45RO and underwent positive selection for CCR7, leaving out terminally differentiated effector memory CD45RA+ cells. The assay was immunoSEQ multiplex PCR, and TCRdb's table has in-frame clones only and misses some. The top ten clones hold around 1.2% of a sample with about 2 million clones, around 96% of them seen once. Sequences were obtained from naive CD8+ T cells sorted from blood. The receptors here all came from a young man in good health.

V usage is TRBV21-1 and J usage is TRBJ1-1. TRBV21-1 is classified as a pseudogene. CDR3 length equals 15 residues. The CDR3 sequence is CASSKDRGAGTEAFF. Here the CDR3 DNA reads TGTGCCAGCAGCAAAGATCGGGGGGCAGGAACTGAAGCTTTCTTT.

In regard to this clone: The same CDR3 is also encoded by other DNA sequences in this sample. The V gene is TRBV7-8, the J gene TRBJ2-7; no clear D. Looked up from germline, CDR1 is SGHVS and CDR2 is FQNEAQ. This CDR3 is built from 14 residues. Trimming took off 1 base at V and 0 bases at J, with 7 bases between the two ends. The CDR3 is CASSLVGNSYEQYF. In DNA form, the CDR3 reads TGTGCCAGCAGCTTAGTTGGCAACTCCTACGAGCAGTACTTC.

For this clone: This specimen includes other DNA sequences encoding the same CDR3. J is TRBJ2-7 and V is TRBV5-6; TRBD1 or TRBD2 may be the D gene (5 bases each). This CDR3 is built from 15 residues. Germline V gene data show CDR1 as SGHDT and CDR2 as YYEEEE. The V end lost 5 bases, the J end lost 0 bases, and 15 bases lay between the germline ends. CDR3 sequence (DNA): TGTGCCAGCAGTCTTTCCGGGACGGGCTCCTACGAGCAGTACTTC. It translates to CASSLSGTGSYEQYF.

The rearrangement links TRBV6-1 to TRBJ2-2, with D perhaps TRBD1 (6 bases). Trimming left V 6 bases short and J 6 bases short, with 17 bases between. Germline V CDR1 and CDR2: MNHNS, SASEGT. The CDR3 runs 15 residues. The CDR3 is CASSLPGRGAGELFF. The CDR3 bases are TGTGCCAGCAGCCTCCCGGGCAGGGGCGCCGGGGAGCTGTTTTTT.

A single count supports this clone. DNA of the CDR3: TGTGCCAGCAGCTTAGTAGGTGAAAGGGGAGGGTTGAGCAATCAGCCCCAGCATTTT. Its protein is CASSLVGERGGLSNQPQHF. This chain connects TRBV7-2 to TRBJ1-5, with TRBD1 as a possible D gene (5 bases). V shed 1 base and J shed 1 base, with 20 bases lying between them. CDR3 length: 19 amino acids. CDR1 and CDR2 (germline): SGHTA, FQGNSA.

The V and J genes are TRBV27 and TRBJ2-7; 7 nucleotides match TRBD2. Trimming took 2 bases from V and 6 from J; bases not matched to a gene: 10. Germline CDR1 and CDR2: MNHEY and SMNVEV (reference sequence). The CDR3 is 15 amino acids. The CDR3 protein is CASSLGSGKGREQYF. DNA for the CDR3: TGTGCCAGCAGTTTAGGGAGCGGGAAAGGCCGCGAGCAGTACTTC.

J is TRBJ2-7 and V is TRBV9, with D perhaps TRBD1 or TRBD2 (5 bases each). Trimming shortened V by 2 bases and J by 2 bases, and 11 bases separated the two germline ends. The CDR3 contains 14 residues. Germline CDR1 reads SGDLS; CDR2 reads YYNGEE. In nucleotides, the CDR3 is TGTGCCAGCAGCGTGGGGGACGCCACCTACGAGCAGTACTTC. Its translation is CASSVGDATYEQYF.

V usage is TRBV6-6 and J usage is TRBJ2-1, with 8 bases fitting TRBD2. CDR3 length equals 16 residues. V was pared by 0 bases and J by 0 bases, with 1 base of the junction left unmatched. Per germline, CDR1 MNHNY and CDR2 SVGAGI (reference sequence). DNA for the CDR3: TGTGCCAGCAGTTACTCAACTAGCGGCTCCTACAATGAGCAGTTCTTC. Protein sequence: CASSYSTSGSYNEQFF.